This entry features one TCR beta chain sequence. Its cognate antigen is unknown. This record comes from a study of identical twins. Overall study findings and caveats: Out-of-frame alpha sequences common to twins were enriched for low generation probability. Analyses of zero insertions could, in part, be confounded by invariant MAIT and iNKT cells. Modelling underestimated the level of out-of-frame TCR alpha sharing observed in monozygotic twins.

Through template switching, a universal primer site was introduced, and the cDNA contained unique molecular identifiers. One entry per CDR3 protein results from TCRdb running MiXCR on the 5' RACE reads. The profile covers 450,000 to 650,000 distinct CDR3 sequences, with roughly 15% appearing a single time and about 0.47% taken by the ten largest. CDR3 length: 15 amino acids. Germline V CDR1 and CDR2: SGHDT, YYEEEE. The V gene end was trimmed by 7 bases and the J gene end by 3 bases; junction bases not matched to a gene: 10. In addition, the sample was reused for a study of yellow fever vaccine responses in identical twins.

This chain links TRBV5-6 with TRBJ2-3; TRBD1 aligns across 8 bases. This receptor was taken from a woman aged 18 to 35 in good health. Source material: CD4+ T cells sorted from blood. CDR3 nucleotides: TGTGCCAGCGGCCGGAGGGACAGGAGGACAGATACGCAGTATTTT. Translating gives CASGRRDRRTDTQYF. The full variable domain, in which reference TRBV5-6 and TRBJ2-3 provide the parts outside the CDR3, is DAGVTQSPTHLIKTRGQQVTLRCSPKSGHDTVSWYQQALGQGPQFIFQYYEEEERQRGNFPDRFSGHQFPNYSSELNVNALLLGDSALYLCASGRRDRRTDTQYFGPGTRLTVL.